The next 2 T cell receptor beta chains were all read from a single sample in a study of T cell responses to AZD1222 COVID-19 vaccine. The protocol was immunoSEQ multiplex PCR, while the TCRdb copy is restricted to in-frame clones and leaves out a portion. The table lists some 150,000 clones, 80% to 95% of them singletons. The sequencing used peripheral blood, collected 28 days after the second AZD1222 dose. Receptors were obtained from an adult who received the AZD1222 COVID-19 vaccine.

This chain joins TRBV12-3 or TRBV12-4 and TRBJ2-5; no clear D gene. The CDR3 totals 13 residues. Trimming shortened V by 3 bases and J by 5 bases, and 10 bases separated the two germline ends. This chain's CDR3 is CASSFQILETQYF. CDR3 nucleotide sequence: TGTGCCAGCAGTTTTCAGATTTTGGAGACCCAGTACTTC.

This clone is a singleton in its sample. V usage is TRBV6-6 and J usage is TRBJ1-4; TRBD1 matches at 8 bases. Trimming at V came to 6 bases and at J to 10 bases, leaving 7 bases not matched to a gene. The CDR3 is made up of 13 amino acids. Germline lookup yields CDR1 MNHNY and CDR2 SVGAGI (reference sequence). Written as DNA, the CDR3 is TGTGCCAGCAGACTCGAGACAGGGGTAAAACTGTTTTTT. Amino acid sequence: CASRLETGVKLFF.